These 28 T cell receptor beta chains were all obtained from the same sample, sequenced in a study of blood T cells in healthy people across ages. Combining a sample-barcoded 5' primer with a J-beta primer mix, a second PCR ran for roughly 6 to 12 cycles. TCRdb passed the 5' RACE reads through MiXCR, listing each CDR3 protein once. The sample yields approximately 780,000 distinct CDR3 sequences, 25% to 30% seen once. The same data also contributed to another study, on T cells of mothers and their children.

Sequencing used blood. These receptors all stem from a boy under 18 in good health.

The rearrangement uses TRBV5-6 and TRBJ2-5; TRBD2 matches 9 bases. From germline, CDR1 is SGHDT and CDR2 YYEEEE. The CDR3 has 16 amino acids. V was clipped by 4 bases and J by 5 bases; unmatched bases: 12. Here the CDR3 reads CASSPRRGGAFETQYF. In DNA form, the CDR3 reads TGTGCCAGCAGCCCTAGGCGCGGGGGGGCCTTCGAGACCCAGTACTTC. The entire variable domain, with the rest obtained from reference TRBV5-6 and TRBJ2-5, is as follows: DAGVTQSPTHLIKTRGQQVTLRCSPKSGHDTVSWYQQALGQGPQFIFQYYEEEERQRGNFPDRFSGHQFPNYSSELNVNALLLGDSALYLCASSPRRGGAFETQYFGPGTRLLVL.

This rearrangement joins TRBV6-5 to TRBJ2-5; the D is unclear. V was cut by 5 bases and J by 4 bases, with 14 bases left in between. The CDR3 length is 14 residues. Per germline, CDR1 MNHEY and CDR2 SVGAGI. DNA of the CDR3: TGTGCCAGCAGTCCGGGCTTCGCCTTAGAGACCCAGTACTTC. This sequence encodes CASSPGFALETQYF.

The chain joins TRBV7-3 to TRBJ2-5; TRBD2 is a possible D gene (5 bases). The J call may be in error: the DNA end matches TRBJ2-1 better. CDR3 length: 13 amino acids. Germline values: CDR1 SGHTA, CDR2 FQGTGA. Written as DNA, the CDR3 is TGTGCCAGCAGCCCCGTCCGGGGAAATGAGCAGTTCTTC. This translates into CASSPVRGNEQFF.

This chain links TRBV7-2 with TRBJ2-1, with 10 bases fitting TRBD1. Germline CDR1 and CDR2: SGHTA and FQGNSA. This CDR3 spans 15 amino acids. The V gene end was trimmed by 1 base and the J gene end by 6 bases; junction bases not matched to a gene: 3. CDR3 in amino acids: CASSLGGQGGNEQFF. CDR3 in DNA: TGTGCCAGCAGCTTAGGAGGACAGGGGGGCAATGAGCAGTTCTTC.

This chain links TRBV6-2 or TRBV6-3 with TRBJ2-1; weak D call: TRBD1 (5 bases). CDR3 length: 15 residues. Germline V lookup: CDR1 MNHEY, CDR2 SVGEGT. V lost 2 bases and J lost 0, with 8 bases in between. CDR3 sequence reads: CASSYGADSYNEQFF. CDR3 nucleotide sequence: TGTGCCAGCAGTTACGGGGCAGACTCCTACAATGAGCAGTTCTTC.

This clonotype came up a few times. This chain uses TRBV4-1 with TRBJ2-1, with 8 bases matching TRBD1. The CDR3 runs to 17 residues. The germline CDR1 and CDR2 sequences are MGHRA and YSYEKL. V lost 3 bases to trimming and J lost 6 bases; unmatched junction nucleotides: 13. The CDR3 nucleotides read TGCGCCAGCAGCCAGGGGGGCGCCAGGGGGCACGCCAATGAGCAGTTCTTC. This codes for CASSQGGARGHANEQFF.

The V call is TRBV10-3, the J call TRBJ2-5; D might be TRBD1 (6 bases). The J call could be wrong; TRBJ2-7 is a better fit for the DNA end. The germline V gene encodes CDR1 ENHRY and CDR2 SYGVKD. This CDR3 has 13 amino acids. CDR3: CAISDNRDNEQYF. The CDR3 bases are TGTGCCATCAGTGATAACAGGGACAACGAGCAGTACTTC.

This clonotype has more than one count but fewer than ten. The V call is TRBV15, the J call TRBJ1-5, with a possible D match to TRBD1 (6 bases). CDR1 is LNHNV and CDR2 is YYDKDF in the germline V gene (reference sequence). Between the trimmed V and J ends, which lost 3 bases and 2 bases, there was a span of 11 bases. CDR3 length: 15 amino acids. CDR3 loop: CATSSEPGGNQPQHF. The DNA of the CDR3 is TGTGCCACCAGCAGTGAACCAGGGGGCAATCAGCCCCAGCATTTT.

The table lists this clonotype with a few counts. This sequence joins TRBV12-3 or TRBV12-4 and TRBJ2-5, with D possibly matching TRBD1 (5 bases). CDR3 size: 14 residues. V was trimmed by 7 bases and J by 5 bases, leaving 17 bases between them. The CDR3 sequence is CASTPGPTEETQYF. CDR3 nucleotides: TGTGCCAGCACTCCAGGACCGACAGAGGAGACCCAGTACTTC.

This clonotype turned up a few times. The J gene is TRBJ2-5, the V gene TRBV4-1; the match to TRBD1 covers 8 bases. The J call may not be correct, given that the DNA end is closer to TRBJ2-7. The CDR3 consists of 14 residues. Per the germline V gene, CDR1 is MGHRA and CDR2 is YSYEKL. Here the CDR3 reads CASSHGQGDYEQYF. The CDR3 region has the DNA TGCGCCAGCAGCCACGGACAGGGTGACTACGAGCAGTACTTC.

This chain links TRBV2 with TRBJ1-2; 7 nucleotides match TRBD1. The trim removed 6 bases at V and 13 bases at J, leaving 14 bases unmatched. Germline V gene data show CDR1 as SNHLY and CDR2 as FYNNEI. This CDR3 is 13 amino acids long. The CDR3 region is CASSSQGSQAGTF. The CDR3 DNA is TGTGCCAGCAGCTCACAGGGGTCCCAGGCTGGCACCTTC.

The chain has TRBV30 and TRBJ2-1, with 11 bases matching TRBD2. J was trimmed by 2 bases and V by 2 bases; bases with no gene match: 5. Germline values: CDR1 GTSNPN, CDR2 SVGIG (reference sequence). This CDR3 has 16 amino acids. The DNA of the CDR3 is TGTGCCTGGAGTCCAAGACTAGCGGGGCCCTACAATGAGCAGTTCTTC. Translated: CAWSPRLAGPYNEQFF.

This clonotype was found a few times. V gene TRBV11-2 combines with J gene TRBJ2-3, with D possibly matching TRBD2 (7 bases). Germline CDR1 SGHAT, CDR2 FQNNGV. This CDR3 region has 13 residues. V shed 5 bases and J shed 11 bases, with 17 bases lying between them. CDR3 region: CASSPRGPGGQYF. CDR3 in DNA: TGTGCCAGCAGCCCCCGGGGGCCGGGGGGGCAGTATTTT.

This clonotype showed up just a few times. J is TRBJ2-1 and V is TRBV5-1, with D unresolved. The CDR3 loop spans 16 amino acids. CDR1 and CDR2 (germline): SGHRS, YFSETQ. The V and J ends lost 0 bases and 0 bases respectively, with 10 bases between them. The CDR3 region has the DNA TGCGCCAGCAGCTTGGATACGACCAGCTCCTACAATGAGCAGTTCTTC. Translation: CASSLDTTSSYNEQFF. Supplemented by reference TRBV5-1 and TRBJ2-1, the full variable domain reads KAGVTQTPRYLIKTRGQQVTLSCSPISGHRSVSWYQQTPGQGLQFLFEYFSETQRNKGNFPGRFSGRQFSNSRSEMNVSTLELGDSALYLCASSLDTTSSYNEQFFGPGTRLTVL.

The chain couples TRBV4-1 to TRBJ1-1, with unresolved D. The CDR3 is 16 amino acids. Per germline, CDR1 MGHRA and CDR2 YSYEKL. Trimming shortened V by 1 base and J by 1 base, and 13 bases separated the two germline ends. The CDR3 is CASSQAPNGWNTEAFF. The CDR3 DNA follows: TGCGCCAGCAGCCAAGCTCCTAACGGGTGGAACACTGAAGCTTTCTTT.

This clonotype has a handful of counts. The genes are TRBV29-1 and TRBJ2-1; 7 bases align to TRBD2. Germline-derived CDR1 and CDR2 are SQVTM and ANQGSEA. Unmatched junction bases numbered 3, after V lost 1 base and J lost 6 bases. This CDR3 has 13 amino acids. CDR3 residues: CSVEGGGFNEQFF. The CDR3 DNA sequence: TGCAGCGTTGAAGGGGGGGGTTTCAATGAGCAGTTCTTC.

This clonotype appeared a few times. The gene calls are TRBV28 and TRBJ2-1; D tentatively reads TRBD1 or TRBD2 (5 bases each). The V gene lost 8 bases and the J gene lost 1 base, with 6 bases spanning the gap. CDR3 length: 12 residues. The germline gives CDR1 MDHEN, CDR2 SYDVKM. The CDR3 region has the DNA TGTGCCAGCGGGGGTTCCTACAATGAGCAGTTCTTC. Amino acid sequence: CASGGSYNEQFF. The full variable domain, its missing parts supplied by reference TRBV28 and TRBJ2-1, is DVKVTQSSRYLVKRTGEKVFLECVQDMDHENMFWYRQDPGLGLRLIYFSYDVKMKEKGDIPEGYSVSREKKERFSLILESASTNQTSMYLCASGGSYNEQFFGPGTRLTVL.

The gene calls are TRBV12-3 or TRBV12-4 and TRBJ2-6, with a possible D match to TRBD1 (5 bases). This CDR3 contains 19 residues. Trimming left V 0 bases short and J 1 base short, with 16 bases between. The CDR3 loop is CASSLARWGRESGANVLTF. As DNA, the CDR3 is TGTGCCAGCAGTTTAGCGCGGTGGGGCAGGGAATCTGGGGCCAACGTCCTGACTTTC.

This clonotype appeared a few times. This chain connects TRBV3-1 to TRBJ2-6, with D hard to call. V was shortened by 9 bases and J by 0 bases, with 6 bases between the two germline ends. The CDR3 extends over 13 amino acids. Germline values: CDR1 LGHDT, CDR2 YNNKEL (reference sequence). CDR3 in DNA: TGTGCCAGTGGAAACTCTGGGGCCAACGTCCTGACTTTC. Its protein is CASGNSGANVLTF.

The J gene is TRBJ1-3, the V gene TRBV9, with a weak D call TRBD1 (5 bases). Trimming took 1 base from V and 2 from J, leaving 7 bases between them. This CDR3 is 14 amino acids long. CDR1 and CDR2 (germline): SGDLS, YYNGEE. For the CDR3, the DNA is TGTGCCAGCAGCGTACAGGGAGCTGGAAACACCATATATTTT. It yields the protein CASSVQGAGNTIYF. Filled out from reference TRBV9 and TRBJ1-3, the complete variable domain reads DSGVTQTPKHLITATGQRVTLRCSPRSGDLSVYWYQQSLDQGLQFLIQYYNGEERAKGNILERFSAQQFPDLHSELNLSSLELGDSALYFCASSVQGAGNTIYFGEGSWLTVV.

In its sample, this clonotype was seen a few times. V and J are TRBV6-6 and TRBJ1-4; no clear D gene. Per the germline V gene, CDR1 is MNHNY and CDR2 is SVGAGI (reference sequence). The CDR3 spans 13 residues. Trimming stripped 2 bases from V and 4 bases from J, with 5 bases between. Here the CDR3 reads CASSYRHNEKLFF. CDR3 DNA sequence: TGTGCCAGCAGTTACAGGCATAATGAAAAACTGTTTTTT.

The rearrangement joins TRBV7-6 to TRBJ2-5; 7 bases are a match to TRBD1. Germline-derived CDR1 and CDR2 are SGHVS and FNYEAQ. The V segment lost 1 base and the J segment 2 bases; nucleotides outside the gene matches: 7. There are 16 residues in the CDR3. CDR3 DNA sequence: TGTGCCAGCAGCTTAGGGGCAGGGGGTCTTCAAGAGACCCAGTACTTC. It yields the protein CASSLGAGGLQETQYF. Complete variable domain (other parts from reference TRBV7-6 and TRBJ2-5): GAGVSQSPRYKVTKRGQDVALRCDPISGHVSLYWYRQALGQGPEFLTYFNYEAQQDKSGLPNDRFSAERPEGSISTLTIQRTEQRDSAMYRCASSLGAGGLQETQYFGPGTRLLVL.

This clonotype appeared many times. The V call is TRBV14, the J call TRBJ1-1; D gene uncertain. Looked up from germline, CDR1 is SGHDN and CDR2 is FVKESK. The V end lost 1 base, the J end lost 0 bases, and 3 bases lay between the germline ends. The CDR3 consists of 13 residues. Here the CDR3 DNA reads TGTGCCAGCAGCCAAGGGGTGAACACTGAAGCTTTCTTT. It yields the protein CASSQGVNTEAFF.

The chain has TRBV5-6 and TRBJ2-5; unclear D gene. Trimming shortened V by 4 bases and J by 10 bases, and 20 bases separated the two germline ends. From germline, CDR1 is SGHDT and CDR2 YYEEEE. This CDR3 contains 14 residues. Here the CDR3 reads CASSPWPTLGDQYF. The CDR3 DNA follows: TGTGCCAGCAGCCCGTGGCCTACCTTGGGTGACCAGTACTTC. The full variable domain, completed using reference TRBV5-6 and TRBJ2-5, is DAGVTQSPTHLIKTRGQQVTLRCSPKSGHDTVSWYQQALGQGPQFIFQYYEEEERQRGNFPDRFSGHQFPNYSSELNVNALLLGDSALYLCASSPWPTLGDQYFGPGTRLLVL.

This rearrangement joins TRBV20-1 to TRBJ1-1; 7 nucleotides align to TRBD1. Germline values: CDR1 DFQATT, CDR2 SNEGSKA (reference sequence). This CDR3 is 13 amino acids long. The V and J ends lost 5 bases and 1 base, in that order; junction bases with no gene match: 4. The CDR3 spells CSAPRQGNTEAFF. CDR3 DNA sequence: TGCAGTGCTCCAAGACAGGGGAACACTGAAGCTTTCTTT.

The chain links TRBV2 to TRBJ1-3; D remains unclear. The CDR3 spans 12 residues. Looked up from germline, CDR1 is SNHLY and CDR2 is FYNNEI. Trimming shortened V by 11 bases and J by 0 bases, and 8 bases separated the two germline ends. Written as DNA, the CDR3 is TGTGCCGGGCGGGACTCTGGAAACACCATATATTTT. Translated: CAGRDSGNTIYF.

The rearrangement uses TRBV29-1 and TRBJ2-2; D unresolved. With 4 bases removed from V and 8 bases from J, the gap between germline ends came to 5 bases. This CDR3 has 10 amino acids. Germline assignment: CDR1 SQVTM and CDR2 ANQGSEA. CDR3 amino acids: CSVGTGELFF. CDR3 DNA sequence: TGCAGCGTTGGGACGGGGGAGCTGTTTTTT.

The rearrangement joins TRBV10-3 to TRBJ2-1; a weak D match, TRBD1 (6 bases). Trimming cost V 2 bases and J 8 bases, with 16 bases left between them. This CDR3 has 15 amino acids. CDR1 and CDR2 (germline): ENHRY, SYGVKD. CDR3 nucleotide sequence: TGTGCCATCAGTGAGGTGGCAGGGGCGTTAGATGAGCAGTTCTTC. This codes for CAISEVAGALDEQFF.